These 5 T cell receptor beta chains were all obtained from the same sample, sequenced in a study of blood T cell repertoires in COVID-19. Libraries were prepared by immunoSEQ multiplex PCR; TCRdb keeps only in-frame clonotypes and omits some of them. The sample has over 80,000 clones; 90% to 95% are singletons. Source material: peripheral blood. These receptors all come from a man aged 60 to 75 with acute or convalescent COVID-19.

This clone has just one count. CDR3 sequence (DNA): TGTGCCAGCAGTTTATCAGGGGCTCGCCACGAGCAGTACTTC. Its protein is CASSLSGARHEQYF. This chain uses TRBV27 with TRBJ2-7; perhaps TRBD1 as D (5 bases). CDR3 length equals 14 residues. V was cut by 0 bases and J by 5 bases, with 11 bases left in between. CDR1 is MNHEY and CDR2 is SMNVEV in the germline V gene (reference sequence).

Only a few counts were recorded for this clone. The chain is built from TRBV6-2 or TRBV6-3 and TRBJ1-5; the D gene is possibly TRBD1 (6 bases). V lost 3 bases and J lost 4, with 10 bases in between. This CDR3 spans 14 amino acids. Germline V CDR1 and CDR2: MNHEY, SVGEGT. The CDR3 region has the DNA TGTGCCAGCAGTTATCAGGGGCTAAATCAGCCCCAGCATTTT. It specifies CASSYQGLNQPQHF.

This clone was picked up one time. The CDR3 nucleotides are TGTGCCAGCAGTTCCCCCGGGACTAGCGGTCGAGAGACCCAGTACTTC. Translation gives CASSSPGTSGRETQYF. V usage is TRBV28 and J usage is TRBJ2-5, with 11 positions matching TRBD2. Germline assignment: CDR1 MDHEN and CDR2 SYDVKM. The CDR3 runs 16 residues. V was pared by 4 bases and J by 4 bases, with 8 bases of the junction left unmatched.

The rearrangement links TRBV5-1 to TRBJ2-7; 8 bases are shared with TRBD1. The germline V gene has CDR1 SGHRS and CDR2 YFSETQ. There are 14 residues in the CDR3. Unmatched junction bases numbered 5, after V lost 1 base and J lost 5 bases. The CDR3 DNA reads as TGCGCCAGCAGCTTGACTCAGGGGGCAAACGAGCAGTACTTC. As protein: CASSLTQGANEQYF.

The chain couples TRBV2 to TRBJ1-4; 7 nucleotides line up with TRBD1. The CDR3 totals 16 residues. The V gene end was trimmed by 5 bases and the J gene end by 0 bases; junction bases not matched to a gene: 6. Germline CDR1 and CDR2: SNHLY and FYNNEI. Written as DNA, the CDR3 is TGTGCCAGCAGTTCCAAAACAGGGGCAACTAATGAAAAACTGTTTTTT. The encoded protein is CASSSKTGATNEKLFF.